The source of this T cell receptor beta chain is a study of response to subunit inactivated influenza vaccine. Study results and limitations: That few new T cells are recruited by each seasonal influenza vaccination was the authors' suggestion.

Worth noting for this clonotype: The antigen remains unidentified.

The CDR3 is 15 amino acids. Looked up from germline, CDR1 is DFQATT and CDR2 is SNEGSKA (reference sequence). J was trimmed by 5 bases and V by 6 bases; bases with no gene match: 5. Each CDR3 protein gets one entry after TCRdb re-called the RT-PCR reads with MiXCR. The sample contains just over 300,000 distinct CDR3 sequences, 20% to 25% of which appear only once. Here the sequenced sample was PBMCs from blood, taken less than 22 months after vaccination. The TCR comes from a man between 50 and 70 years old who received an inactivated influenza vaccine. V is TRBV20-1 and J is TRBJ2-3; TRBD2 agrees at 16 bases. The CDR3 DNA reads TGCAGTGCAGGGACTAGCGGGAGGGCCATAGATACGCAGTATTTT. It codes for CSAGTSGRAIDTQYF.